This TCR beta chain was recorded in a study of tumor-infiltrating lymphocytes in primary liver carcinoma. Across the whole study: The study enrolled male and female patients aged 30 to 69 years. Roughly 3.5 to 7.13 million productive TCRbeta reads were obtained per sample, with similar numbers across tissue types. These were node-negative, non-metastatic T1-T3 tumors of roughly 4 to 10 cm.

From around 18-30 mg of unsorted bulk tissue, DNA and RNA were co-extracted together. TCR beta cDNA was made from 400 to 500 ng total RNA with a constant-region primer. Three nested multiplex PCR rounds of slightly modified ARM-PCR generated TCR beta libraries. The study ran its first two PCR rounds for nine to ten cycles each, using TRBV1-TRBV30 forward primers and a C-beta reverse primer. In TCRdb, the multiplex PCR reads were re-called with MiXCR into one record per CDR3 protein. Of some 30,000 distinct CDR3 sequences in the sample, 71% were seen once. Germline assignment: CDR1 SGHAT and CDR2 FQNNGV. The CDR3 region is 15 residues in length, termini included. Turning to this clonotype: A read error is likely, as this CDR3 ends without the conserved phenylalanine or tryptophan. It is unclear where the CDR3 begins or ends on the DNA, so no DNA is shown, and the CDR3 is as TCRdb lists it.

The material sequenced was liver tumor tissue from sampling region 3. Specified subset: tumor region T3, left-lateral pole. The chain carries TRBV11-2 and TRBJ1-5. This clonotype was sampled from a woman aged 30 to 39 with primary liver carcinoma and hepatitis B virus infection. The CDR3 is CVSSLDPGDNQPQDL.